The T cell receptor beta chain under discussion was sequenced for a study of blood T cell repertoires in COVID-19. On the study more broadly: Samples representing acute and convalescent COVID-19 were sourced from the United States, Italy and Spain.

The protocol was immunoSEQ multiplex PCR, while the TCRdb copy is restricted to in-frame clones and leaves out a portion. The sample has 100,000 or so clones, 85% to 95% seen once. Germline assignment: CDR1 LNHNV and CDR2 YYDKDF (reference sequence). Trimming removed 3 bases from V and 1 base from J, with 6 bases in between. The length of the CDR3 is 13 residues. This clone was observed a single time. The chain carries TRBV15 and TRBJ2-5; D is ambiguous. Sequencing was performed on peripheral blood. The receptor was derived from a man aged 45-65 years with active COVID-19. CDR3 DNA: TGTGCCACCAGCAGCGGCGGCCAAGAGACCCAGTACTTC. This encodes CATSSGGQETQYF. The full variable domain, rest sourced from reference TRBV15 and TRBJ2-5, is DAMVIQNPRYQVTQFGKPVTLSCSQTLNHNVMYWYQQKSSQAPKLLFHYYDKDFNNEADTPDNFQSRRPNTSFCFLDIRSPGLGDTAMYLCATSSGGQETQYFGPGTRLLVL.